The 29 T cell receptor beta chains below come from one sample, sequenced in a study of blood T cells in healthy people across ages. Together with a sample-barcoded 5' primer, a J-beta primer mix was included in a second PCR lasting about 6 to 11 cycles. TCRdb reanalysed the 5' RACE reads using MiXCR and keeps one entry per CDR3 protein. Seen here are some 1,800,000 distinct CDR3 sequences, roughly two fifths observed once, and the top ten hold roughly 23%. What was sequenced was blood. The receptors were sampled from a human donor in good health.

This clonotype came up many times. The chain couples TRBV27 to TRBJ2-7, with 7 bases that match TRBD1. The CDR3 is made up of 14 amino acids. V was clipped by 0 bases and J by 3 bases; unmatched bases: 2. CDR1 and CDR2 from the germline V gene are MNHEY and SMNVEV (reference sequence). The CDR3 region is CASSLSGDSYEQYF. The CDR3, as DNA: TGTGCCAGCAGTTTATCTGGGGACAGCTACGAGCAGTACTTC.

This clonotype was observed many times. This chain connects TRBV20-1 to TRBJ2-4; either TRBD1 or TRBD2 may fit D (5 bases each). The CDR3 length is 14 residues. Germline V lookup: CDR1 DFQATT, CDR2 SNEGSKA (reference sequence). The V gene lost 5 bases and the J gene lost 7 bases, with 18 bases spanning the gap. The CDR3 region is CSAPGAPRWNIQYF. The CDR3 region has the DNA TGCAGTGCTCCCGGGGCTCCTCGCTGGAACATTCAGTACTTC.

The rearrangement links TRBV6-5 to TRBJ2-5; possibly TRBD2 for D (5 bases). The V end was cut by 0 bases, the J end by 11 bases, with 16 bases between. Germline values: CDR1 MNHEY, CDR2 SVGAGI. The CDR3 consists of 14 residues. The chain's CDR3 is CASSYSGSHNEQYF. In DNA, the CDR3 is TGTGCCAGCAGTTACTCGGGGAGTCACAATGAGCAGTACTTC.

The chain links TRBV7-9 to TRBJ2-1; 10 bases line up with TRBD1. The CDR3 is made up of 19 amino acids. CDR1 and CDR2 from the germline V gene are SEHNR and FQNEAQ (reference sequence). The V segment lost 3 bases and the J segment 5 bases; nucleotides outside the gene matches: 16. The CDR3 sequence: CASSFARPGQGYRDNEQFF. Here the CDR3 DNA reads TGTGCCAGCAGCTTTGCACGTCCGGGACAGGGGTACCGTGACAATGAGCAGTTCTTC.

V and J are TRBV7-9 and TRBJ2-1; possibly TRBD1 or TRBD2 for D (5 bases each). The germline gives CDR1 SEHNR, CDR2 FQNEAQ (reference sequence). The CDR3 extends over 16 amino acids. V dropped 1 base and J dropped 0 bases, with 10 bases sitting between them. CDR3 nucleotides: TGTGCCAGCAGCTTAGGAGGGACCTTCTCCTACAATGAGCAGTTCTTC. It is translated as CASSLGGTFSYNEQFF.

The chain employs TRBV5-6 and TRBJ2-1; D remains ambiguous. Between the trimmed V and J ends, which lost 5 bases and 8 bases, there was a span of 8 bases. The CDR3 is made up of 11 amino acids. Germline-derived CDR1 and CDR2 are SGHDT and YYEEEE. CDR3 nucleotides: TGTGCCAGCAGAAGGGATTATGAGCAGTTCTTC. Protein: CASRRDYEQFF.

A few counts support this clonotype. The CDR3 loop reads CASSFSGRGLSYNEQFF. The CDR3 nucleotides read TGTGCCAGCAGTTTTAGTGGCAGGGGCCTATCCTACAATGAGCAGTTCTTC. The V call is TRBV7-2, the J call TRBJ2-1; D is possibly TRBD1 (6 bases). The V end was cut by 6 bases, the J end by 1 base, with 19 bases between. The CDR3 has 17 amino acids. From germline, CDR1 is SGHTA and CDR2 FQGNSA.

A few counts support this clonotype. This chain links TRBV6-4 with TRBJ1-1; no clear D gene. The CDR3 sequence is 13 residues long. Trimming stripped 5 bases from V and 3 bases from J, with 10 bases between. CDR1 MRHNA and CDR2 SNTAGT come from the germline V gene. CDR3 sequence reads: CASSREMDTEAFF. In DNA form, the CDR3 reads TGTGCCAGCAGTAGAGAGATGGACACTGAAGCTTTCTTT.

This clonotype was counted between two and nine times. CDR3 sequence reads: CASTRTGQVGDTQYF. DNA for the CDR3: TGTGCCAGTACCCGGACAGGGCAAGTTGGAGATACGCAGTATTTT. The J gene is TRBJ2-3, the V gene TRBV9; 8 bases line up with TRBD1. V lost 8 bases and J lost 5; bases outside the gene matches: 13. In germline, CDR1 is SGDLS, CDR2 YYNGEE. The CDR3 length is 15 residues.

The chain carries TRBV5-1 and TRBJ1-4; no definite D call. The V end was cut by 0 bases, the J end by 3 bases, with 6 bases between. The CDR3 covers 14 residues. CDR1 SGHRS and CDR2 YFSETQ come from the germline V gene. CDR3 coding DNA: TGCGCCAGCAGCTTGGTGTTCCCTAATGAAAAACTGTTTTTT. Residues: CASSLVFPNEKLFF.

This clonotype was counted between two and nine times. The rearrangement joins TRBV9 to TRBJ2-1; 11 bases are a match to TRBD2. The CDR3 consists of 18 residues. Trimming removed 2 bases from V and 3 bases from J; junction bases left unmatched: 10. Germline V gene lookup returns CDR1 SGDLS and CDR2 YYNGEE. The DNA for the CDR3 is TGTGCCAGCAGCGTGGGGCCCCCCGGGACTAGCGGCTACAATGAGCAGTTCTTC. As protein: CASSVGPPGTSGYNEQFF.

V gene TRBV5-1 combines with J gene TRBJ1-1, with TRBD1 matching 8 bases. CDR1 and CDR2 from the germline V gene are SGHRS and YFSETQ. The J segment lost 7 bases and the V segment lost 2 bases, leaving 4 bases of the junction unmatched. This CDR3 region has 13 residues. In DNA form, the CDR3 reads TGCGCCAGCAGCTTCTCCGACAGGGGTGAAGCTTTCTTT. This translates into CASSFSDRGEAFF.

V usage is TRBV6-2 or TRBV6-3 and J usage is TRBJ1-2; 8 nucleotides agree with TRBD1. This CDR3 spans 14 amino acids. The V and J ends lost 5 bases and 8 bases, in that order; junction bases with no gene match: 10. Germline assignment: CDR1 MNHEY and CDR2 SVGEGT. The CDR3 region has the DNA TGTGCCAGCAGTCTGCCGGGACAGGCTTTCGGCTACACCTTC. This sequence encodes CASSLPGQAFGYTF.

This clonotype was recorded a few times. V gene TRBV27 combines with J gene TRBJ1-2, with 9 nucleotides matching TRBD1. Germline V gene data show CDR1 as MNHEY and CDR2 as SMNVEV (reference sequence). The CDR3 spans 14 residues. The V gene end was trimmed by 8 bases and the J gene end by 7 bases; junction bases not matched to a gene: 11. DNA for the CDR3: TGTGCCAGCGGGGACAGGGACCATAGGCGTGGCTACACCTTC. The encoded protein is CASGDRDHRRGYTF.

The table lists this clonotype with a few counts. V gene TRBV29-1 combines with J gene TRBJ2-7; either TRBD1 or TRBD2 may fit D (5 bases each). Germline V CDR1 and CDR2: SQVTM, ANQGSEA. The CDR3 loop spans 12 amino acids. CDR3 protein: CSRDGLRDEQYF. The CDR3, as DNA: TGCAGTCGGGACGGTCTTAGGGACGAGCAGTACTTC.

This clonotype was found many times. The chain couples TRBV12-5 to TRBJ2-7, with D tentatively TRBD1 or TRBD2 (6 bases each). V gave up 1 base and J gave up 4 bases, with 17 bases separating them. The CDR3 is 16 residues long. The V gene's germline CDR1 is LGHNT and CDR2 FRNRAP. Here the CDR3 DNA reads TGTGCTAGTGGTTTGGACCGCGGGCAGGGGACTTACGAGCAGTACTTC. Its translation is CASGLDRGQGTYEQYF. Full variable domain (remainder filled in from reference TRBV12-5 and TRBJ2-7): DARVTQTPRHKVTEMGQEVTMRCQPILGHNTVFWYRQTMMQGLELLAYFRNRAPLDDSGMPKDRFSAEMPDATLATLKIQPSEPRDSAVYFCASGLDRGQGTYEQYFGPGTRLTVT.

The CDR3 region has the DNA TGTGCCAGCATACTAGCGGGGGGGCCCGGGGAGCTGTTTTTT. Translated, it gives CASILAGGPGELFF. The chain is built from TRBV28 and TRBJ2-2; TRBD2 matches at 13 bases. Looked up from germline, CDR1 is MDHEN and CDR2 is SYDVKM. Germline trimming cut 7 bases from V and 6 bases from J; bases unmatched to any gene: 2. This CDR3 has 14 residues.

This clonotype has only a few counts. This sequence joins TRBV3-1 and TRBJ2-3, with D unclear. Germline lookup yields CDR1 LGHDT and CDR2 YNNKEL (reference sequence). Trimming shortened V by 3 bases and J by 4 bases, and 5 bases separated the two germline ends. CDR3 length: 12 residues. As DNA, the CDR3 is TGTGCCAGCAGCCATCGGTCAGATACGCAGTATTTT. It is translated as CASSHRSDTQYF.

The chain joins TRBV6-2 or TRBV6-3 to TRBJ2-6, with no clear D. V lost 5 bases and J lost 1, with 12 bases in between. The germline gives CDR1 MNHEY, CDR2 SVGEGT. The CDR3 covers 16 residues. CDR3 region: CASSHEVPSGANVLTF. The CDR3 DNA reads TGTGCCAGCAGTCACGAGGTTCCTTCTGGGGCCAACGTCCTGACTTTC.

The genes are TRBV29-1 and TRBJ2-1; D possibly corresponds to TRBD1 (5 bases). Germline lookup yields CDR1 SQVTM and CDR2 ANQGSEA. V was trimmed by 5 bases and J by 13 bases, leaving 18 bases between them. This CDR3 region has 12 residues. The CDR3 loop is CSVRQNQETQFF. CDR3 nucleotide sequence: TGCAGCGTTCGACAGAACCAAGAGACCCAGTTCTTC.

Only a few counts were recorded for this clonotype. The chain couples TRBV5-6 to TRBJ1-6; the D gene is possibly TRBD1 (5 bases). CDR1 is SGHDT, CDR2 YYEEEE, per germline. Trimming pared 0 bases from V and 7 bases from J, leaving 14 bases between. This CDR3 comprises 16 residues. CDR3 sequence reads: CASSLGWNRRNSPLHF. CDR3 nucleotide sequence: TGTGCCAGCAGCTTGGGGTGGAACAGGAGGAATTCACCCCTCCACTTT. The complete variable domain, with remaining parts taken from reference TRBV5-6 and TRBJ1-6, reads DAGVTQSPTHLIKTRGQQVTLRCSPKSGHDTVSWYQQALGQGPQFIFQYYEEEERQRGNFPDRFSGHQFPNYSSELNVNALLLGDSALYLCASSLGWNRRNSPLHFGNGTRLTVT.

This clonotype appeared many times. CDR3 DNA: TGTGCCAGCAGCTTAGCGGGGGCAGGAGAGCAGTACTTC. Protein: CASSLAGAGEQYF. This chain links TRBV7-2 with TRBJ2-4, with a weak D call TRBD1 (6 bases). This CDR3 spans 13 amino acids. Germline V CDR1 and CDR2: SGHTA, FQGNSA. V was cut by 0 bases and J by 13 bases, with 13 bases left in between.

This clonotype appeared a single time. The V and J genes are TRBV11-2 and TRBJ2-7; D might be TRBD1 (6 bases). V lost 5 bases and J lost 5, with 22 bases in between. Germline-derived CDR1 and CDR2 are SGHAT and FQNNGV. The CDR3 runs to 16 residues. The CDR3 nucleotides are TGTGCCAGCAGCAGAAGGGACATCCTTTCTCCCAACGAGCAGTACTTC. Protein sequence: CASSRRDILSPNEQYF. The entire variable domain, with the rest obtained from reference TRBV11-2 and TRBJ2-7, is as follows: EAGVAQSPRYKIIEKRQSVAFWCNPISGHATLYWYQQILGQGPKLLIQFQNNGVVDDSQLPKDRFSAERLKGVDSTLKIQPAKLEDSAVYLCASSRRDILSPNEQYFGPGTRLTVT.

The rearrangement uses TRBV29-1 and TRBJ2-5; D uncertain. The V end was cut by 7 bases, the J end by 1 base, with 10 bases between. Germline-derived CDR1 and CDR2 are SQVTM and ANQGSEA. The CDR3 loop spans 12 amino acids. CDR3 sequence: CSGTPTQETQYF. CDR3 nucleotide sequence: TGCAGCGGAACCCCAACCCAAGAGACCCAGTACTTC.

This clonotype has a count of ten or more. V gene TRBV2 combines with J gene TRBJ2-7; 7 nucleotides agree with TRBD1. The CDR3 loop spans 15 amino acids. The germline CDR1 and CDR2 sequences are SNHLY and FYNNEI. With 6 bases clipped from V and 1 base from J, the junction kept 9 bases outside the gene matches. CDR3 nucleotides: TGTGCCAGCAGGGAATTTAGGGACAGATCCTACGAGCAGTACTTC. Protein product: CASREFRDRSYEQYF.

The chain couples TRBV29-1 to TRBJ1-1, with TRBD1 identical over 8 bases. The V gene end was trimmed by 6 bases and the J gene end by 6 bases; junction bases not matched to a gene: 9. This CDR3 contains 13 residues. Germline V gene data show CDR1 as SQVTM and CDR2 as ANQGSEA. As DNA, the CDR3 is TGCAGCGTGGACCGCGGACAGGGCCCTGAAGCTTTCTTT. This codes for CSVDRGQGPEAFF.

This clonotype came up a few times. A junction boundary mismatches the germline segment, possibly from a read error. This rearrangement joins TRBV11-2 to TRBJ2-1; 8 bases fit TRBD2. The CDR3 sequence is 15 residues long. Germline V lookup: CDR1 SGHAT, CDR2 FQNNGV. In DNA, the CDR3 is TGTGCCGGCAGCGGGCCTCCGGGGGGGCACGTTGAGCAGTTCTTC. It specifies CAGSGPPGGHVEQFF.

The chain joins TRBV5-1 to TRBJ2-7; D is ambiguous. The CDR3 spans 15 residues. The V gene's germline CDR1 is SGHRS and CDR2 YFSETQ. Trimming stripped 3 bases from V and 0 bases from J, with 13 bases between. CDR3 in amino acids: CASSSAQKSSYEQYF. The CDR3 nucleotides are TGCGCCAGCAGCTCGGCCCAGAAAAGCTCCTACGAGCAGTACTTC.

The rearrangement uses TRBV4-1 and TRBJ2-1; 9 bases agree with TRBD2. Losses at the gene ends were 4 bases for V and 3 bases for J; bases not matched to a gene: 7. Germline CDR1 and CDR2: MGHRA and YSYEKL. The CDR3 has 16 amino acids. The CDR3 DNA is TGCGCCAGCAGCCCATTAGCGGGGGCTCACTACAATGAGCAGTTCTTC. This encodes CASSPLAGAHYNEQFF.